The 9 T cell receptor beta chains below were found in one sample sequenced in a study of T cells in Graves' hyperthyroidism and ophthalmopathy. RNA transcripts were the template for amplifying TCR beta CDR3 regions. Primed by the HTBI set, a first-round RT-PCR was run on the TCR CDR3. MiXCR, applied by TCRdb to the multiplex PCR reads, yields one record per CDR3 protein. The sample yields under 400,000 distinct CDR3 sequences, around 15% seen once. The source material was blood. The receptors originated from a woman aged 55-70 years with Graves' ophthalmopathy.

This chain connects TRBV3-1 to TRBJ1-6, with 7 bases lining up with TRBD1. Germline CDR1 is LGHDT and CDR2 is YNNKEL (reference sequence). Losses at the gene ends were 4 bases for V and 8 bases for J; bases not matched to a gene: 5. The CDR3 extends over 14 amino acids. For the CDR3, the DNA is TGTGCCAGCAGCCGACAGGGCGTGGATTCACCCCTCCACTTT. This encodes CASSRQGVDSPLHF.

This clonotype turned up a few times. V usage is TRBV12-3 or TRBV12-4 and J usage is TRBJ1-4; D perhaps matches TRBD1 (5 bases). This CDR3 is 14 amino acids long. Trimming cost V 6 bases and J 3 bases, with 11 bases left between them. This CDR3 is CASREEGANEKLFF. The CDR3 region has the DNA TGTGCCAGCAGGGAGGAAGGGGCTAATGAAAAACTGTTTTTT.

This clonotype occurred many times. The rearrangement uses TRBV27 and TRBJ1-2, with D uncertain. Trimming removed 0 bases from V and 5 bases from J, with 4 bases in between. Germline lookup yields CDR1 MNHEY and CDR2 SMNVEV (reference sequence). The CDR3 consists of 12 residues. The CDR3 sequence: CASSLSGYGYTF. The CDR3 DNA sequence: TGTGCCAGCAGTTTATCTGGTTATGGCTACACCTTC.

This clonotype has ten or more counts. The gene calls are TRBV28 and TRBJ2-1, with D uncertain. V was shortened by 5 bases and J by 9 bases, with 8 bases between the two germline ends. There are 11 residues in the CDR3. Germline V gene lookup returns CDR1 MDHEN and CDR2 SYDVKM. This CDR3 reads CASSRLVEQFF. In DNA form, the CDR3 reads TGTGCCAGCAGTAGGTTGGTTGAGCAGTTCTTC.

As for this clonotype: A clone one base away is much larger, so this may be a read error. The chain combines TRBV18 with TRBJ1-6; D possibly corresponds to TRBD1 (6 bases). CDR3 length: 16 amino acids. Germline assignment: CDR1 KGHSH and CDR2 LQKENI. CDR3 in amino acids: CASSPAAGGAGSPPHF. CDR3 sequence (DNA): TGTGCCAGCTCACCGGCTGCGGGGGGGGCAGGATCACCCCCCCACTTT.

This clonotype has more than one count but fewer than ten. The junction and the germline gene differ at one end; a read error may be behind it. The chain recombines TRBV3-1 with TRBJ2-3; 7 bases are a match to TRBD2. This CDR3 region has 14 residues. The germline gives CDR1 LGHDT, CDR2 YNNKEL (reference sequence). CDR3 sequence reads: CASSSRERTDAQYF. The CDR3 nucleotides are TGTGCCAGCAGCTCGCGGGAGCGCACAGATGCGCAGTATTTT.

This clonotype was seen at least ten times. V gene TRBV6-2 or TRBV6-3 combines with J gene TRBJ2-5; 9 bases agree with TRBD2. V lost 5 bases to trimming and J lost 5 bases; unmatched junction nucleotides: 9. The CDR3 is 15 amino acids. CDR1 is MNHEY and CDR2 is SVGEGT in the germline V gene. The CDR3 nucleotides are TGTGCCAGCAGTGCCGAAGGGACTAGCTCCGAGACCCAGTACTTC. Amino acids: CASSAEGTSSETQYF.

This clonotype was counted many times. V gene TRBV28 combines with J gene TRBJ2-1; 11 positions agree with TRBD1. This CDR3 is 16 amino acids long. CDR1 and CDR2 from the germline V gene are MDHEN and SYDVKM. V was clipped by 3 bases and J by 5 bases; unmatched bases: 6. Written as DNA, the CDR3 is TGTGCCAGCAGTTTCCAGCCGGGACAGGGGGACAATGAGCAGTTCTTC. Its translation: CASSFQPGQGDNEQFF.

This clonotype was seen more than once but under ten times. The chain is built from TRBV25-1 and TRBJ1-3, with D perhaps matching TRBD1 (5 bases). Germline assignment: CDR1 MGHDK and CDR2 SYGVNS. This CDR3 has 17 amino acids. The ends were cut back, 1 base at V and 0 bases at J, with 13 bases in the middle. The CDR3 DNA reads as TGTGCCAGCAGTGAATGGGGCAGCCTGAGCTCTGGAAACACCATATATTTT. It is translated as CASSEWGSLSSGNTIYF.